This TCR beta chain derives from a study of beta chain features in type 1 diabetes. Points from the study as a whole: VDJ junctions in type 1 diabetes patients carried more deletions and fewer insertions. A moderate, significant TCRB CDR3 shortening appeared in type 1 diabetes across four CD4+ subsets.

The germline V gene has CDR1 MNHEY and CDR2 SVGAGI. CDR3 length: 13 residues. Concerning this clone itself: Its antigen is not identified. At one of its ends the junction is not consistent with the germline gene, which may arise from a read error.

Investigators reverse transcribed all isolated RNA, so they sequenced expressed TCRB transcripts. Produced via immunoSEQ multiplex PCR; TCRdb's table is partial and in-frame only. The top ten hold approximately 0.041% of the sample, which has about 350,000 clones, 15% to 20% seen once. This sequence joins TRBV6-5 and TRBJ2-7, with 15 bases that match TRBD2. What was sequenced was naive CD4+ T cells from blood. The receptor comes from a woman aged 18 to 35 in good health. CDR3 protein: CASSPGTSGRRDF. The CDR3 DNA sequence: TGTGCCAGCAGCCCTGGGACTAGCGGGAGGAGGGACTTC.